The 23 T cell receptor beta chains reported below all come from one sample, sequenced in a study of T cell responses to AZD1222 COVID-19 vaccine. Generated by immunoSEQ multiplex PCR, the TCRdb table keeps only in-frame clones and is missing some. The table has about 140,000 clones, about 87% seen once. The source was peripheral blood, collected on day 0 of AZD1222 vaccination. Receptors were obtained from an adult in good health.

This rearrangement joins TRBV28 to TRBJ2-7; D is undetermined. Germline-derived CDR1 and CDR2 are MDHEN and SYDVKM. Deletions cut 6 bases from V and 7 bases from J, with 22 bases between. The CDR3 runs 15 residues. The CDR3 region is CASRFSAEPTGEQYF. In nucleotides, the CDR3 is TGTGCCAGCAGATTTTCGGCAGAGCCTACCGGGGAGCAGTACTTC.

The chain links TRBV5-1 to TRBJ1-4; D is undetermined. The CDR3 is made up of 14 amino acids. Trimming shortened V by 6 bases and J by 3 bases, and 12 bases separated the two germline ends. CDR1 and CDR2 (germline): SGHRS, YFSETQ. Here the CDR3 reads CASKEGRSNEKLFF. CDR3 coding DNA: TGCGCCAGCAAGGAAGGGAGATCTAATGAAAAACTGTTTTTT.

The chain has TRBV19 and TRBJ2-7, with 11 bases identical to TRBD2. V lost 6 bases to trimming and J lost 7 bases; unmatched junction nucleotides: 17. The CDR3 consists of 17 residues. From germline, CDR1 is LNHDA and CDR2 SQIVND (reference sequence). CDR3 in DNA: TGTGCCAGTAGCCGACTAGCGGGATCCGTCTTGTCTTCGGAGCAGTACTTC. Translating gives CASSRLAGSVLSSEQYF. Full variable domain (rest looked up from reference TRBV19 and TRBJ2-7): DGGITQSPKYLFRKEGQNVTLSCEQNLNHDAMYWYRQDPGQGLRLIYYSQIVNDFQKGDIAEGYSVSREKKESFPLTVTSAQKNPTAFYLCASSRLAGSVLSSEQYFGPGTRLTVT.

This CDR3 is CASSFGPGETGELFF. The CDR3, as DNA: TGTGCCAGCAGTTTTGGTCCGGGGGAGACCGGGGAGCTGTTTTTT. The chain has TRBV28 and TRBJ2-2, with TRBD2 as a possible D gene (6 bases). V gave up 3 bases and J gave up 5 bases, with 13 bases separating them. Germline-derived CDR1 and CDR2 are MDHEN and SYDVKM. This CDR3 spans 15 amino acids.

The genes are TRBV6-6 and TRBJ2-7, with 7 bases fitting TRBD2. V gave up 7 bases and J gave up 4 bases; unmatched junction bases: 10. Per the germline V gene, CDR1 is MNHNY and CDR2 is SVGAGI (reference sequence). CDR3 length equals 14 residues. The CDR3 bases are TGTGCCAGCACTAGGGAGGGGCCAGCTTACGAGCAGTACTTC. Translated, it gives CASTREGPAYEQYF.

The chain uses TRBV4-3 and TRBJ2-7; D gene uncertain. CDR3 length equals 14 residues. V lost 1 base and J 1 base, leaving 8 bases between the germline ends. CDR1 LGHNA and CDR2 YSLEER come from the germline V gene. The CDR3 loop is CASSQGVGSYEQYF. The CDR3 DNA reads TGCGCCAGCAGCCAAGGGGTAGGATCCTACGAGCAGTACTTC.

The V call is TRBV28, the J call TRBJ1-6, with D perhaps TRBD1 (6 bases). V was clipped by 5 bases and J by 2 bases, with 13 bases between them. The CDR3 consists of 16 residues. Germline CDR1 and CDR2: MDHEN and SYDVKM. CDR3 protein: CASSPGGAPYNSPLHF. In DNA form, the CDR3 reads TGTGCCAGCAGTCCCGGGGGCGCGCCCTATAATTCACCCCTCCACTTT. Based on the CDR3 plus reference TRBV28 and TRBJ1-6, the full variable domain is DVKVTQSSRYLVKRTGEKVFLECVQDMDHENMFWYRQDPGLGLRLIYFSYDVKMKEKGDIPEGYSVSREKKERFSLILESASTNQTSMYLCASSPGGAPYNSPLHFGNGTRLTVT.

This clone was detected only once. The chain joins TRBV5-1 to TRBJ1-6, with 7 bases lining up with TRBD1. This CDR3 is built from 15 residues. The V gene end was trimmed by 4 bases and the J gene end by 10 bases; junction bases not matched to a gene: 11. Germline V CDR1 and CDR2: SGHRS, YFSETQ. The CDR3 bases are TGCGCCAGCAGCCCGGACAGGCCTCAGCACTCACCCCTCCACTTT. Its translation: CASSPDRPQHSPLHF.

The chain has TRBV30 and TRBJ1-2; maybe TRBD1 (5 bases). Per the germline V gene, CDR1 is GTSNPN and CDR2 is SVGIG (reference sequence). CDR3 size: 13 residues. Trimming took off 2 bases at V and 5 bases at J, with 12 bases between the two ends. CDR3 region: CAWSIIQAYGYTF. CDR3 DNA: TGTGCCTGGAGTATTATACAGGCTTATGGCTACACCTTC.

The chain recombines TRBV27 with TRBJ1-6; 8 bases fit TRBD1. The ends lost 5 bases at V and 10 bases at J; junction bases unmatched: 19. The CDR3 loop spans 18 amino acids. CDR1 and CDR2 from the germline V gene are MNHEY and SMNVEV (reference sequence). CDR3 loop: CASSQTDRGGNRRSPLHF. The CDR3 DNA follows: TGTGCCAGCAGTCAGACCGACAGGGGCGGGAATAGGCGGTCACCCCTCCACTTT.

The V call is TRBV6-5, the J call TRBJ1-5, with a weak D call TRBD1 (5 bases). The V gene lost 6 bases and the J gene lost 5 bases, with 11 bases spanning the gap. CDR1 and CDR2 (germline): MNHEY, SVGAGI. There are 13 residues in the CDR3. Here the CDR3 reads CASSSREDQPQHF. Here the CDR3 DNA reads TGTGCCAGCAGCTCCAGGGAAGATCAGCCCCAGCATTTT.

The chain combines TRBV11-1 with TRBJ2-1; D not resolved. V shed 5 bases and J shed 10 bases, with 9 bases lying between them. CDR1 and CDR2 from the germline V gene are SGHAT and FQDESV (reference sequence). This CDR3 spans 11 amino acids. CDR3 region: CASSPEEEQFF. CDR3 sequence (DNA): TGTGCCAGCAGCCCAGAAGAAGAGCAGTTCTTC.

This rearrangement joins TRBV28 to TRBJ1-1; no firm D call. The V and J ends lost 2 bases and 7 bases respectively, with 11 bases between them. The V gene's germline CDR1 is MDHEN and CDR2 SYDVKM. This CDR3 region has 13 residues. The CDR3 protein is CASSLKLTVEAFF. The CDR3 DNA sequence: TGTGCCAGCAGTTTAAAGTTGACTGTTGAAGCTTTCTTT. Combining the CDR3 with reference TRBV28 and TRBJ1-1 gives the whole variable domain DVKVTQSSRYLVKRTGEKVFLECVQDMDHENMFWYRQDPGLGLRLIYFSYDVKMKEKGDIPEGYSVSREKKERFSLILESASTNQTSMYLCASSLKLTVEAFFGQGTRLTVV.

The chain couples TRBV4-1 to TRBJ1-2; 7 bases map to TRBD1. The CDR3 runs 15 residues. Unmatched junction bases numbered 7, after V lost 1 base and J lost 5 bases. CDR1 is MGHRA, CDR2 YSYEKL, per germline. As DNA, the CDR3 is TGCGCCAGCAGCCAAGCCGGGGCCAGGGGGTATGGCTACACCTTC. This gives the protein CASSQAGARGYGYTF.

The chain joins TRBV11-3 to TRBJ2-2; 7 nucleotides match TRBD1. Germline CDR1 SGHNT, CDR2 YENEEA. There are 12 residues in the CDR3. Trimming removed 5 bases from V and 7 bases from J; junction bases left unmatched: 1. The CDR3 region is CASSPGGGELFF. Here the CDR3 DNA reads TGTGCCAGCAGCCCAGGGGGCGGGGAGCTGTTTTTT.

This clone was recorded once. The chain combines TRBV14 with TRBJ2-1; TRBD2 aligns across 16 bases. The CDR3 consists of 21 residues. Germline-derived CDR1 and CDR2 are SGHDN and FVKESK. V lost 3 bases to trimming and J lost 3 bases; unmatched junction nucleotides: 14. The CDR3: CASSQTTSPGLAGGRYNEQFF. The DNA for the CDR3 is TGTGCCAGCAGCCAGACCACCTCTCCGGGACTAGCGGGAGGGCGCTACAATGAGCAGTTCTTC.

V usage is TRBV25-1 and J usage is TRBJ2-7, with 15 bases aligning to TRBD2. Germline assignment: CDR1 MGHDK and CDR2 SYGVNS. The CDR3 is 16 amino acids. The junction had 8 bases not matched to a gene; V was cut back by 6 bases and J by 5 bases. The DNA for the CDR3 is TGTGCCAGCAGCGCCGGACTAGCGGGAGGGCTCGACGAGCAGTACTTC. It translates to CASSAGLAGGLDEQYF.

This rearrangement joins TRBV5-1 to TRBJ1-2; D gene unclear. The CDR3 has 12 amino acids. Trimming pared 3 bases from V and 5 bases from J, leaving 8 bases between. Germline V gives CDR1 SGHRS, CDR2 YFSETQ. The CDR3 nucleotides are TGCGCCAGCAGCTCCCAGTCTTATGGCTACACCTTC. It codes for CASSSQSYGYTF.

A few counts support this clone. The chain joins TRBV6-5 to TRBJ1-6; D remains unclear. CDR1 is MNHEY, CDR2 SVGAGI, per germline. This CDR3 spans 16 amino acids. V was cut by 0 bases and J by 1 base, with 7 bases left in between. DNA of the CDR3: TGTGCCAGCAGTTACTCGAGGGATTCCTATAATTCACCCCTCCACTTT. Translating it yields CASSYSRDSYNSPLHF.

The chain is built from TRBV18 and TRBJ1-1; TRBD1 agrees at 9 bases. V lost 3 bases and J lost 0; bases outside the gene matches: 8. CDR1 is KGHSH, CDR2 LQKENI, per germline. This CDR3 is 17 amino acids long. CDR3 protein: CASSPGTGIILNTEAFF. The CDR3 DNA reads TGTGCCAGCTCACCGGGGACAGGGATCATTCTGAACACTGAAGCTTTCTTT. The entire variable domain, with the rest obtained from reference TRBV18 and TRBJ1-1, is as follows: NAGVMQNPRHLVRRRGQEARLRCSPMKGHSHVYWYRQLPEEGLKFMVYLQKENIIDESGMPKERFSAEFPKEGPSILRIQQVVRGDSAAYFCASSPGTGIILNTEAFFGQGTRLTVV.

This chain links TRBV5-4 with TRBJ1-6; D is undetermined. Germline CDR1 SGHNT, CDR2 YYREEE (reference sequence). Trimming took 0 bases from V and 5 from J, leaving 6 bases between them. The CDR3 covers 14 residues. CDR3 coding DNA: TGTGCCAGCAGCTTGGGGGGAAATAATTCACCCCTCCACTTT. This codes for CASSLGGNNSPLHF.

This chain uses TRBV29-1 with TRBJ2-1; a possible D gene is TRBD2 (5 bases). This CDR3 comprises 13 residues. V was trimmed by 3 bases and J by 1 base, leaving 7 bases between them. Germline V gene data show CDR1 as SQVTM and CDR2 as ANQGSEA. CDR3 sequence reads: CSVEEVSYNEQFF. In DNA form, the CDR3 reads TGCAGCGTTGAGGAGGTATCCTACAATGAGCAGTTCTTC.

In this sample, this clone turned up a few times. The genes are TRBV7-6 and TRBJ1-4; D remains ambiguous. The CDR3 is made up of 17 amino acids. Germline V lookup: CDR1 SGHVS, CDR2 FNYEAQ. Trimming pared 5 bases from V and 5 bases from J, leaving 21 bases between. The CDR3 here is CASSHGPPGLMNEKLFF. For the CDR3, the DNA is TGTGCCAGCAGCCATGGCCCCCCGGGGTTAATGAATGAAAAACTGTTTTTT.